Listed here is a single T cell receptor beta chain. The data were taken from a study of blood T cell repertoires in COVID-19. Profiling relied on immunoSEQ multiplex PCR, and the TCRdb table lists in-frame clones only, not all of them. The sample lists 250,000 to 300,000 clones; 65% to 90% were seen once. Per the germline V gene, CDR1 is SEHNR and CDR2 is FQNEAQ (reference sequence). V lost 5 bases and J 5 bases, leaving 15 bases between the germline ends. The CDR3 covers 15 residues. This sequence joins TRBV7-9 and TRBJ1-4, with unresolved D. Sequencing used peripheral blood. This receptor was obtained from a woman aged 55-69 years with active or convalescent COVID-19. The CDR3 sequence is CASSVNRGGNEKLFF. The CDR3 DNA reads as TGTGCCAGCAGCGTAAACAGAGGAGGGAATGAAAAACTGTTTTTT.